This record covers a single T cell receptor beta chain. Which antigen it targets is not known. Base quality data are lacking; no much larger clone is found one base away. Participants in the prospective study were aged about 18 to 89 years, lived in under 30 United States geographic areas, and enrolled through a virtual design. In the prospective study, participants were assigned to cohorts based on the clinical history participants reported in a screening survey and a study questionnaire. Exposed participants had been in contact, within 2 weeks of entering the study, with a person who had a PCR-confirmed or clinician-diagnosed case of COVID-19. In the prospective study, whole blood, serum and a nasopharyngeal or oropharyngeal swab were collected from each participant by mobile phlebotomists. Additional blood draws and questionnaires over an approximately two-month period could optionally be provided by prospective study participants. Before DNA extraction, blood samples from the prospective study were shipped at room temperature or frozen.

The data belong to a study of blood T cell repertoires in COVID-19 (dated by TCRdb to the early 2020s). Broadly, across the study: The collaborator samples originated in the United States, Italy and Spain and spanned the acute and convalescent phases of COVID-19. A de-identified subject ID, COVID-19 status, age in years and sex were almost always included in the sample metadata. The dataset comprised deeply sampled blood TCRbeta repertoires from subjects exposed to, actively infected with, or recovered from COVID-19. A freely available public database, intended as a resource for researchers studying the immune response to SARS-CoV-2, is where the repertoires were released. HLA class I and class II types, where available, came from metadata supplied by the sample provider rather than from assay-based typing. The prospective study material was composed of cDNA or gDNA derived from T cells, B-cell-depleted T cells, or PBMCs. Samples were obtained from the ongoing ImmuneRACE study (first 160 participants) and from 1,200 or so subjects provided by 6 global collaborators.

Study-level results and caveats: The amount of clinical and demographic metadata varied by source and participant and was provided uncurated.

As encoded in the germline V gene (reference sequence), CDR1 is SEHNR while CDR2 is FQNEAQ. Trimming accounts for 8 bases at V and 1 base at J, while the number of junction bases matched to no gene is 5. The CDR3 starts with the cysteine, ends with the phenylalanine, and has 14 residues. Kept here is only the CDR3 DNA, which spans 42 bases and is read in frame from base 1. TCRbeta CDR3 regions were amplified from genomic DNA by means of the immunoSEQ Assay, a bias-controlled multiplex PCR. The authors' analysis ran thus. The number of nucleated cells in each sample was estimated by amplification of reference gene primers within the assay. To quantify the absolute abundance of each unique TCRbeta CDR3 rearrangement, sequence reads were collapsed and filtered. Productive Simpson clonality was computed per sample as the square root of Simpson's diversity index over productive rearrangements. What TCRdb holds here is the immuneACCESS table cut down to in-frame rearrangements. Part of the clones is not present; checked against another copy, under half of the missing clones reflect an unresolved V gene, and the others are unexplained. That table furnishes V, J and clone size, whereas the DNA furnished D and trimming. This sample has 280,000 or so clones in its table, and around nine tenths of those were observed once. The top ten clonotypes cover roughly 2.9% of the sample.

The sequenced material came from PBMCs or T cells enriched from blood (not recorded which). The sequence is built from TRBV7-9 and TRBJ2-4, and 7 junction bases match TRBD1. The TCR comes from a woman aged 50 to 65 who had been exposed to COVID-19. The DNA is TGTGCCAGCGCGACAGGGTTTGCCAAAAACATTCAGTACTTC. The translation is CASATGFAKNIQYF. Where the CDR3 stops, the reference TRBV7-9 and TRBJ2-4 genes take over; the full variable domain is DTGVSQNPRHKITKRGQNVTFRCDPISEHNRLYWYRQTLGQGPEFLTYFQNEAQLEKSRLLSDRFSAERPKGSFSTLEIQRTEQGDSAMYLCASATGFAKNIQYFGAGTRLSVL.